The following is a T cell receptor beta chain sequence with its context. These data come from a study of blood T cell repertoires in COVID-19. Profiling relied on immunoSEQ multiplex PCR, and the TCRdb table lists in-frame clones only, not all of them. The profile shows 270,000 or so clones, over 75% of them singletons. Trimming removed 4 bases from V and 6 bases from J; junction bases left unmatched: 8. The CDR3 length is 15 residues. Germline values: CDR1 SGHRS, CDR2 YFSETQ. This TCR derives from a human donor in a cohort sampled during active COVID-19. The specimen was peripheral blood. J is TRBJ2-7 and V is TRBV5-1, with TRBD2 matching over 12 bases. This CDR3 is CASSKWTSGMVEQYF. The CDR3 DNA follows: TGCGCCAGCAGCAAATGGACTAGCGGGATGGTCGAGCAGTACTTC. Combining the CDR3 with reference TRBV5-1 and TRBJ2-7 gives the whole variable domain KAGVTQTPRYLIKTRGQQVTLSCSPISGHRSVSWYQQTPGQGLQFLFEYFSETQRNKGNFPGRFSGRQFSNSRSEMNVSTLELGDSALYLCASSKWTSGMVEQYFGPGTRLTVT.